Shown below are 7 T cell receptor beta chains from a single sample sequenced in a study of blood T cells in healthy people across ages. The second PCR ran roughly 6 to 11 cycles with a sample-barcoded 5' primer and J-beta primers. In TCRdb, the 5' RACE reads were re-called with MiXCR into one record per CDR3 protein. The sample holds 700,000 to 950,000 distinct CDR3 sequences; roughly two fifths are singletons and the top ten take around 20%. Sequenced material: blood. Receptors were obtained from a woman aged 60-75 years in good health.

This clonotype has just a few counts. CDR3 protein: CASSEVVGYEQYF. The CDR3 DNA is TGTGCCAGCAGTGAAGTGGTGGGGTATGAGCAGTACTTC. The V gene is TRBV2, the J gene TRBJ2-7; D remains unclear. Germline V gives CDR1 SNHLY, CDR2 FYNNEI. Trimming shortened V by 1 base and J by 7 bases, and 11 bases separated the two germline ends. The CDR3 spans 13 residues.

The chain combines TRBV10-2 with TRBJ1-5; D gene uncertain. V was trimmed by 10 bases and J by 6 bases, leaving 19 bases between them. This CDR3 is built from 14 residues. CDR1 is WSHSY and CDR2 is SAAADI in the germline V gene. The CDR3 spells CATVDREGSQPQHF. The CDR3 nucleotides are TGCGCCACCGTGGACCGAGAGGGTAGTCAGCCCCAGCATTTT.

V usage is TRBV20-1 and J usage is TRBJ1-1; D is possibly TRBD1 (6 bases). The CDR3 is made up of 11 amino acids. Looked up from germline, CDR1 is DFQATT and CDR2 is SNEGSKA (reference sequence). Trimming removed 6 bases from V and 6 bases from J, with 11 bases in between. The CDR3 region has the DNA TGCAGTGCCAGGGGTGGACCTGAAGCTTTCTTT. It specifies CSARGGPEAFF.

The chain recombines TRBV5-1 with TRBJ2-5; 9 nucleotides agree with TRBD1. V trimming: 4 bases; J trimming: 5 bases; junction bases outside the gene matches: 9. Germline-derived CDR1 and CDR2 are SGHRS and YFSETQ. The CDR3 sequence is 15 residues long. The CDR3 nucleotides read TGCGCCAGCAGCGGAGGGACAGGGAGGTGGGAGACCCAGTACTTC. It is translated as CASSGGTGRWETQYF.

The rearrangement uses TRBV12-3 or TRBV12-4 and TRBJ1-5; D unresolved. V dropped 3 bases and J dropped 4 bases, with 10 bases sitting between them. The CDR3 is made up of 14 amino acids. CDR3 residues: CASSFGSRNQPQHF. The CDR3 region has the DNA TGTGCCAGCAGTTTTGGTAGCAGGAATCAGCCCCAGCATTTT.

The chain is built from TRBV15 and TRBJ2-1, with D perhaps matching TRBD1 (5 bases). The V end was cut by 0 bases, the J end by 5 bases, with 11 bases between. Germline-derived CDR1 and CDR2 are LNHNV and YYDKDF (reference sequence). This CDR3 is built from 15 residues. The CDR3 loop reads CATSREWGGNNEQFF. The CDR3 DNA reads TGTGCCACCAGCAGAGAGTGGGGCGGAAACAATGAGCAGTTCTTC.

The chain employs TRBV7-9 and TRBJ2-7, with 8 bases identical to TRBD2. Trimming removed 6 bases from V and 3 bases from J; junction bases left unmatched: 10. This CDR3 contains 15 residues. The germline CDR1 and CDR2 sequences are SEHNR and FQNEAQ (reference sequence). This CDR3 is CASSTFGSGNYEQYF. Here the CDR3 DNA reads TGTGCCAGCAGTACCTTTGGTAGCGGGAACTACGAGCAGTACTTC.